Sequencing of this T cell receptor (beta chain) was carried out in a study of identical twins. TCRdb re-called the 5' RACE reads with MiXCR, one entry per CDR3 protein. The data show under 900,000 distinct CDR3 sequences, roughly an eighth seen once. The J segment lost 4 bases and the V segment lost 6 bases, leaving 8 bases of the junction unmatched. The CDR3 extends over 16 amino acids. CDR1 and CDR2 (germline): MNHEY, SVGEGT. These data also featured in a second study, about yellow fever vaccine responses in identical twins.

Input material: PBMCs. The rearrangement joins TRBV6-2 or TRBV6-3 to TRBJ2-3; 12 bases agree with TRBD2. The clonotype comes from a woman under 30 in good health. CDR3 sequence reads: CASSPRLAGAADTQYF. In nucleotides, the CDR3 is TGTGCCAGCAGCCCCAGACTAGCGGGAGCTGCAGATACGCAGTATTTT.